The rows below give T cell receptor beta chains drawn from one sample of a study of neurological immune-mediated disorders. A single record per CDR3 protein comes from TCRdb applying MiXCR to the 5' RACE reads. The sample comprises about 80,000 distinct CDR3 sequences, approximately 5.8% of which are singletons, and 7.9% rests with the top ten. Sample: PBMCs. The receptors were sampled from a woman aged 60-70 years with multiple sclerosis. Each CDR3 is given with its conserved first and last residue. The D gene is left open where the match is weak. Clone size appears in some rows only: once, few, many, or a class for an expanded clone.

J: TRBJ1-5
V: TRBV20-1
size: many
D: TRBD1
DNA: TGCAGTGCTGAGGACAGGGATTGGAATCAGCCCCAGCATTTT
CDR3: CSAEDRDWNQPQHF

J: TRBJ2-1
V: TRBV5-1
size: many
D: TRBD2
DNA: TGCGCCAGCAGCTTAGTCAGCGGGACCGCTGAGCAGTTCTTC
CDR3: CASSLVSGTAEQFF

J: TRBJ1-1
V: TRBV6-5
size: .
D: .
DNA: TGTGCCAGCAGGCCCCAACTGGGTACGCCTGGTGAAGCTTTCTTT
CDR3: CASRPQLGTPGEAFF

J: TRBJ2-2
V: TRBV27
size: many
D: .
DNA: TGTGCCAGCAGTTTACAATGGGCCGGGGAGCTGTTTTTT
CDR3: CASSLQWAGELFF

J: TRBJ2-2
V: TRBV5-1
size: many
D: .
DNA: TGCGCCAGCAGCTTGGGGACATCGGCCGGGGAGCTGTTTTTT
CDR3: CASSLGTSAGELFF

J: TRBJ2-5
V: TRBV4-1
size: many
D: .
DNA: TGCGCCAGCAGCCAAGAAAGGGCCAGGGAAGAGACCCAGTACTTC
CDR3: CASSQERAREETQYF

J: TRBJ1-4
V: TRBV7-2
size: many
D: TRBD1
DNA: TGTGCCAGCAGCTTGTTGGGACAGGGATTGTCTAATGAAAAACTGTTTTTT
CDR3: CASSLLGQGLSNEKLFF

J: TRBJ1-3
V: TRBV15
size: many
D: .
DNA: TGTGCCACCAGCATCGGCCCCACCATATATTTT
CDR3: CATSIGPTIYF

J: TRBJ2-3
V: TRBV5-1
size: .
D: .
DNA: TGCGCCAGCAGCTTGGTTGCGGCGGGGCTAGATACGCAGTATTTT
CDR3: CASSLVAAGLDTQYF

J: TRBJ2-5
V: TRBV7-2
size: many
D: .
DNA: TGTGCCAGCAGCTTGGAGAGACTAGGGGGGACCCAGTACTTC
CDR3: CASSLERLGGTQYF

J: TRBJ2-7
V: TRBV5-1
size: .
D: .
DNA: TGCGCCAGCAGCCCTGAAAAGGGCTACGAGCAGTACTTC
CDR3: CASSPEKGYEQYF

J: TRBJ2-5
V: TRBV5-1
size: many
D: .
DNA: TGCGCCAGCAGCGGTGAAGAGACCCAGTACTTC
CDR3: CASSGEETQYF

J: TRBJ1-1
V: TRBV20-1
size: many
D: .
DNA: TGCAGTGCTAGAGATATACGGTCCACTGAAGCTTTCTTT
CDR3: CSARDIRSTEAFF

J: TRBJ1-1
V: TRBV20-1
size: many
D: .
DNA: TGCAGTGCTACGGGCAGGGGAGCTTTCTTT
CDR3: CSATGRGAFF

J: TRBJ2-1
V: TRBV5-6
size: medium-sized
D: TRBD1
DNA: TGTGCCAGCAGCTTTGGGGCAGGGGGCTCCTACAATGAGCAGTTCTTC
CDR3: CASSFGAGGSYNEQFF

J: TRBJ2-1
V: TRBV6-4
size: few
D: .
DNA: TGTGCCAGCAGTGCTAGTATTAACTATGAGCAGTTCTTC
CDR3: CASSASINYEQFF

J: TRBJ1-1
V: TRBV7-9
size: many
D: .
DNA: TGTGCCAGCAGCCCGGACAGCGGAACAACTGAAGCTTTCTTT
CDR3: CASSPDSGTTEAFF

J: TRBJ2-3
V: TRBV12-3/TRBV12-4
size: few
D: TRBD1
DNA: TGTGCCAGCAGTAAGGACAGGGAAGGAGATACGCAGTATTTT
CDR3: CASSKDREGDTQYF

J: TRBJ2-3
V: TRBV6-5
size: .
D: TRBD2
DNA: TGTGCTAGCAGTTACTCACCTGGGAAGCGGGGGAGCACAGATACGCAGTATTTT
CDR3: CASSYSPGKRGSTDTQYF

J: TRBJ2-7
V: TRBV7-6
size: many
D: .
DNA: TGTGCCAGCACCCCCCTAGTAGGGTGGCACGAGCAGTACTTC
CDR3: CASTPLVGWHEQYF

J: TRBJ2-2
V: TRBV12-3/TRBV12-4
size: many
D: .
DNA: TGTGCCAGCAGTCCCTCGTTAGGCGGGGTAAACACCGGGGAGCTGTTTTTT
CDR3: CASSPSLGGVNTGELFF

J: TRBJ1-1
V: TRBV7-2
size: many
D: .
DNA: TGTGCCAGCAGCCCTCGCCCCGGTAATACTGAAGCTTTCTTT
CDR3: CASSPRPGNTEAFF

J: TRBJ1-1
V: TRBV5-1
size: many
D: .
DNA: TGCGCCAGCAGCTTGGGAGGGGAGGTGGGCACTGAAGCTTTCTTT
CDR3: CASSLGGEVGTEAFF

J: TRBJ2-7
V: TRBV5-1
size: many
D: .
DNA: TGCGCCAGCAGCGTGACTGTTACCTACGAGCAGTACTTC
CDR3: CASSVTVTYEQYF

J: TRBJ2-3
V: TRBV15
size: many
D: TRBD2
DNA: TGTGCCACCAGCAGAGATTTGGCGGGGGAGAGCACAGATACGCAGTATTTT
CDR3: CATSRDLAGESTDTQYF

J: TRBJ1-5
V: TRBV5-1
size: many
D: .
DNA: TGCGCCAGCAGCCCCGGGGCGGGGGATCAGCCCCAGCATTTT
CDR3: CASSPGAGDQPQHF

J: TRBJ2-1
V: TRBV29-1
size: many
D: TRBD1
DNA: TGCAGCGCTAACCGGGACAGTAACAATGAGCAGTTCTTC
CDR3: CSANRDSNNEQFF

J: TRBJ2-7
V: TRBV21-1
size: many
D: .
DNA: TGTGCCAGCAGCCCGAATGCAGGGGACAGGGTAAGCGAGCAGTACTTC
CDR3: CASSPNAGDRVSEQYF

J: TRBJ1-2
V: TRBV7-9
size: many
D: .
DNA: TGTGCCAGCACCGGACAGAACTATGGCTACACCTTC
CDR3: CASTGQNYGYTF

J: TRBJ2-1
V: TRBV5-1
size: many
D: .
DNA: TGCGCCAGCAGCCCCCCGGGGAGTTCCTGGGAGCAGTTCTTC
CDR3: CASSPPGSSWEQFF

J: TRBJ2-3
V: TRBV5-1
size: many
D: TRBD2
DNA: TGCGCCAGCAGCCGACTCCTAGCGGGGGCCTCTAGCACAGATACGCAGTATTTT
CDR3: CASSRLLAGASSTDTQYF

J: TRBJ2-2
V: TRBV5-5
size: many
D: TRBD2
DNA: TGTGCCAGCAGCTCCGGACTAGCGGGAGTTACCGGGGAGCTGTTTTTT
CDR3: CASSSGLAGVTGELFF

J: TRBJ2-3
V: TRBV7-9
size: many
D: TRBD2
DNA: TGTGCCAGCAGCTTAGCGGGGACTAGAGGGGGAGAAGGCACAGATACGCAGTATTTT
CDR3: CASSLAGTRGGEGTDTQYF

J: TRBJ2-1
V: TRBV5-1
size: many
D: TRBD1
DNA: TGCGCCAGCAGCCCCACGGACAGGAACTCCTACAATGAGCAGTTCTTC
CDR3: CASSPTDRNSYNEQFF

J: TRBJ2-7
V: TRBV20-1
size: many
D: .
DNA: TGCAGTGCTAGCGGTCGATCGAGCTCCTACGAGCAGTACTTC
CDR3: CSASGRSSSYEQYF

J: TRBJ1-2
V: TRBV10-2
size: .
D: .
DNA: TGCGCCAGCAGTTCGGACAGAGCATTTGGCTACACCTTC
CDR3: CASSSDRAFGYTF

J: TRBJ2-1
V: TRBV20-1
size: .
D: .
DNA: TGCAGTGCAGACTCACCCCGGGACACGTACTCCTACAATGAGCAGTTCTTC
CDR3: CSADSPRDTYSYNEQFF

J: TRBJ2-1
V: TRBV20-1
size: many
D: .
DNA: TGCAGTGCTGACGGCCAGGGGAATGAGCAGTTCTTC
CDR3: CSADGQGNEQFF

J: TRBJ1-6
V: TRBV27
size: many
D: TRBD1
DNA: TGTGCCAGCAGTTTTCAGGGGGCGTATAATTCACCCCTCCACTTT
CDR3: CASSFQGAYNSPLHF

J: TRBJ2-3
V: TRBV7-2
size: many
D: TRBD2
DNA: TGTGCCAGCATCAGAGCGGGGGGCCGGGTAGATACGCAGTATTTT
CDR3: CASIRAGGRVDTQYF

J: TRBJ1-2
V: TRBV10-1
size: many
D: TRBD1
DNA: TGCGCCAGCAGTGGTGATCGGAGCGGGGACAGGGGTGGCTACACCTTC
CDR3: CASSGDRSGDRGGYTF

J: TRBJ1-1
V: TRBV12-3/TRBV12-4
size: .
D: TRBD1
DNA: TGTGCCAGCAGACTCGGACAGGGTAGCACTGAAGCTTTCTTT
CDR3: CASRLGQGSTEAFF

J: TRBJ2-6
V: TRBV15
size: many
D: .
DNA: TGTGCCACCAGCAGCACCGGGTCCGGGGCCAACGTCCTGACTTTC
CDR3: CATSSTGSGANVLTF

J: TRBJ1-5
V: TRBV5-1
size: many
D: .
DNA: TGCGCCAGCAGCCCGGGTTCGGGCAATCAGCCCCAGCATTTT
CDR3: CASSPGSGNQPQHF

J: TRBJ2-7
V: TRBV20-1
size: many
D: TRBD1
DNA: TGCAGTGCCCAGGGGCAGGGGGCCGACGAGCAGTACTTC
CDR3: CSAQGQGADEQYF

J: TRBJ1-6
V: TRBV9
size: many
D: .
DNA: TGTGCCAGCAGCGTAGCCCCAGGGAGTTCACCCCTCCACTTT
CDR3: CASSVAPGSSPLHF

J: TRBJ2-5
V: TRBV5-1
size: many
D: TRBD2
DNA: TGCGCCAGCAAATCACTAGCGGGGGGGCCGGAGACCCAGTACTTC
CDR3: CASKSLAGGPETQYF

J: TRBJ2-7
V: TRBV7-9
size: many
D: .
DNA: TGTGCCAGCAGCTTAACACCATCAATTACCTACGAGCAGTACTTC
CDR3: CASSLTPSITYEQYF

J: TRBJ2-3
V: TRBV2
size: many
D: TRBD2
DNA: TGTGCCAGCAAGGTGGACGGGGGGGCATCAGATACGCAGTATTTT
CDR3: CASKVDGGASDTQYF

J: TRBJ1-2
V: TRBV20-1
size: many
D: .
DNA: TGCAGTGCATGGCAAAGGGGTGACGCCCTCTATGGCTACACCTTC
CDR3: CSAWQRGDALYGYTF